A selection of T cell receptor beta chains follows, all from one sample in a study of OX40 agonist ivuxolimab in advanced cancers. TCRdb keeps only in-frame clones here, not all; method: immunoSEQ multiplex PCR. The table lists tens of thousands of clones, roughly 87% of them singletons. The sample here was CD4+ or CD8+ T cells sorted from blood, taken in a trial of the OX40 agonist ivuxolimab. The receptors stem from an adult with an advanced solid tumor such as melanoma, head and neck, liver or kidney cancer. Both conserved end residues are part of each CDR3. A D gene is named only where the DNA matches it firmly. Not all rows give a size; the values are once, few, many and, for expanded clones, a class.

CALDTGPSSTDTQYF	TGTGCCTTGGATACAGGGCCAAGTAGCACAGATACGCAGTATTTT	TRBV30	.	.	TRBJ2-3
CASSRAGGGTEAFF	TGTGCCAGCAGCAGGGCAGGGGGAGGTACTGAAGCTTTCTTT	TRBV27	.	TRBD1	TRBJ1-1
CASSQDNVARGKDTQYF	TGCGCCAGCAGCCAAGATAATGTGGCCAGGGGCAAAGATACGCAGTATTTT	TRBV4-3	once	.	TRBJ2-3
CASSVSVVGTNNEQFF	TGTGCCAGCAGCGTTAGTGTAGTGGGGACAAACAATGAGCAGTTCTTC	TRBV9	.	.	TRBJ2-1
CASSIRTGGNIQYF	TGTGCCAGCAGTATCCGGACAGGGGGGAACATTCAGTACTTC	TRBV6-5	.	TRBD1	TRBJ2-4
CASSPPILVADVTDTQYF	TGTGCCAGCTCACCACCGATCTTGGTAGCGGACGTCACAGATACGCAGTATTTT	TRBV18	.	.	TRBJ2-3
CASGESGTGLLNF	TGTGCCAGCGGGGAATCCGGGACAGGGCTTTTGAATTTT	TRBV6-1	.	TRBD1	TRBJ2-3
CASSVRLAGITDTQYF	TGTGCCAGCAGCGTCAGACTAGCGGGGATCACAGATACGCAGTATTTT	TRBV11-2	.	TRBD2	TRBJ2-3
CATSRGQALEYF	TGTGCCACCAGCAGAGGGCAGGCACTGGAGTATTTT	TRBV15	.	.	TRBJ2-3
CAISESSGLTGEQFF	TGTGCCATCAGTGAGTCGTCGGGGCTAACTGGGGAGCAGTTCTTC	TRBV10-3	.	.	TRBJ2-1
CSAFRAGGTEAFF	TGCAGCGCCTTTAGGGCCGGCGGCACTGAAGCTTTCTTT	TRBV29-1	few	.	TRBJ1-1
CASSPSGQAWNEQFF	TGTGCCAGCAGCCCCTCGGGACAGGCCTGGAATGAGCAGTTCTTC	TRBV11-3	.	TRBD1	TRBJ2-1
CASSLQGKAQPQHF	TGTGCCAGCAGTTTGCAGGGAAAGGCACAGCCCCAGCATTTT	TRBV27	.	.	TRBJ1-5
CASSVASSLEVGIQYF	TGTGCCAGCAGCGTAGCCTCGTCCCTGGAGGTCGGCATTCAGTACTTC	TRBV9	.	.	TRBJ2-4
CASSLGESKNIQYF	TGCGCCAGCAGCTTGGGTGAATCTAAAAACATTCAGTACTTC	TRBV5-1	.	.	TRBJ2-4
CAISRGTANTEAFF	TGTGCCATCAGTCGAGGGACGGCGAACACTGAAGCTTTCTTT	TRBV10-3	.	.	TRBJ1-1
CASSLAGIRDRDVFF	TGTGCCAGCAGCTTAGCGGGTATTCGGGACAGGGATGTTTTCTTT	TRBV7-9	.	TRBD1	TRBJ1-1
CASRDRGQAETQYF	TGTGCCAGTAGAGACAGGGGGCAGGCAGAGACCCAGTACTTC	TRBV19	.	TRBD1	TRBJ2-5
CASGLPGQGARGNTIYF	TGTGCTAGTGGTTTACCGGGACAGGGGGCGAGGGGAAACACCATATATTTT	TRBV12-5	.	TRBD1	TRBJ1-3
CASSLGPSNQPQHF	TGTGCCAGCAGTTTGGGTCCTAGCAATCAGCCCCAGCATTTT	TRBV28	few	.	TRBJ1-5
CASSFPSRGQETQYF	TGTGCCAGCAGCTTCCCGTCAAGGGGCCAAGAGACCCAGTACTTC	TRBV7-9	.	.	TRBJ2-5
CASSIAKQNQPQHF	TGTGCCAGTAGTATCGCTAAACAGAATCAGCCCCAGCATTTT	TRBV19	.	.	TRBJ1-5
CASSQRETQYF	TGCGCCAGCAGCCAAAGGGAGACCCAGTACTTC	TRBV4-1	.	.	TRBJ2-5
CASSPTGGLAGGPQYF	TGTGCCAGCAGCCCGACCGGGGGACTAGCGGGGGGGCCCCAGTACTTC	TRBV7-2	once	TRBD2	TRBJ2-5
CASSQPQTGAGELFF	TGTGCCAGCAGCCAACCTCAAACAGGGGCTGGGGAGCTGTTTTTT	TRBV4-2	.	TRBD1	TRBJ2-2
CASSPWGRTSPTDTQYF	TGTGCCAGCAGCCCATGGGGTCGGACTAGCCCCACAGATACGCAGTATTTT	TRBV7-9	.	TRBD2	TRBJ2-3
CASSSEGNQPQHF	TGTGCCAGCAGTTCGGAGGGCAATCAGCCCCAGCATTTT	TRBV25-1	.	.	TRBJ1-5
CASSIGIWEYF	TGCGCCAGCAGCATTGGGATCTGGGAGTACTTC	TRBV5-1	.	.	TRBJ2-5
CASSLARVDGYTF	TGCGCCAGCAGCTTGGCCAGGGTAGACGGCTACACCTTC	TRBV5-1	.	.	TRBJ1-2
CASRTGWLEGRKNTEAFF	TGCGCCAGCAGAACGGGTTGGTTAGAGGGTAGAAAGAACACTGAAGCTTTCTTT	TRBV5-1	.	.	TRBJ1-1
CASSLAGRGEKLFF	TGTGCCAGCAGCTTAGCAGGGAGAGGGGAAAAACTGTTTTTT	TRBV7-9	.	.	TRBJ1-4
CASKPGPKNSPLHF	TGTGCCAGTAAACCGGGACCTAAGAATTCACCCCTCCACTTT	TRBV19	few	.	TRBJ1-6
CASSSHRGLPNEQFF	TGTGCCAGCAGCTCCCACAGGGGGCTGCCCAATGAGCAGTTCTTC	TRBV7-6	.	TRBD1	TRBJ2-1
CASSSSAGNTEAFF	TGTGCCAGCAGTTCCTCTGCGGGGAACACTGAAGCTTTCTTT	TRBV6-5	.	.	TRBJ1-1
CASSPDQGGGANVLTF	TGTGCCAGCAGCCCAGATCAGGGGGGAGGGGCCAACGTCCTGACTTTC	TRBV9	few	.	TRBJ2-6
CASRNGLYSNQPQHF	TGTGCCAGTAGAAACGGGCTTTATAGCAATCAGCCCCAGCATTTT	TRBV19	.	.	TRBJ1-5
CASGLAGGEQFF	TGTGCCAGCGGCTTAGCGGGGGGCGAGCAGTTCTTC	TRBV6-5	.	TRBD2	TRBJ2-1
CAISEGGRITGELFF	TGTGCCATCAGTGAAGGTGGGAGGATCACCGGGGAGCTGTTTTTT	TRBV10-3	.	.	TRBJ2-2
CASSLAGGRREQYF	TGTGCCAGCAGCTTGGCCGGAGGACGTCGGGAGCAGTACTTC	TRBV5-4	.	.	TRBJ2-7
CASSLQGLWETQYF	TGTGCCAGCAGCTTACAGGGGCTGTGGGAGACCCAGTACTTC	TRBV5-6	.	TRBD1	TRBJ2-5